One T cell receptor (beta chain) is described in this entry. The method was immunoSEQ multiplex PCR; TCRdb's version includes in-frame clones alone and lacks a portion of them. The table includes roughly 280,000 clones, about 88% detected once. Enrolled during active infection, Seattle patients were then followed longitudinally. This entry comes from a study of blood T cell repertoires in COVID-19. In the study overall: The origin of the acute and convalescent COVID-19 samples was the United States, Italy and Spain.

Germline V gene lookup returns CDR1 MGHRA and CDR2 YSYEKL. V lost 2 bases and J lost 7, with 15 bases in between. CDR3 size: 14 residues. The source material was peripheral blood. The rearrangement links TRBV4-1 to TRBJ2-7; D gene unclear. The sequence derives from a woman under 40 with COVID-19, enrolled during active disease. The DNA of the CDR3 is TGCGCCAGCAGCCAAAGTATCCAGCGAAGTGAGCAGTACTTC. Its translation is CASSQSIQRSEQYF.